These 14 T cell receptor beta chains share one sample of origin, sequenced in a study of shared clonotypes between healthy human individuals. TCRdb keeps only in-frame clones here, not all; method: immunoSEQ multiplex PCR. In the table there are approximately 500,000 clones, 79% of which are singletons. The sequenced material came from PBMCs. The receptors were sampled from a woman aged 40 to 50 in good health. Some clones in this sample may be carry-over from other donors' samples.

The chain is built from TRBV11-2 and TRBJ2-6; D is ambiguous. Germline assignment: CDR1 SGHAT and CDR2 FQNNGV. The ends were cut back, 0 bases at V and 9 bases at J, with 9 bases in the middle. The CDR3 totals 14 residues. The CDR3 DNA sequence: TGTGCCAGCAGCTTAGATCCAAGTGACAACGTCCTGACTTTC. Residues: CASSLDPSDNVLTF.

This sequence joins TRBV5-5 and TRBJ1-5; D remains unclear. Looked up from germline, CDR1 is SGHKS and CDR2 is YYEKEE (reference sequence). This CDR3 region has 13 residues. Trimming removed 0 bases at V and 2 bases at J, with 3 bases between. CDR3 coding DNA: TGTGCCAGCAGCTTGGTGGGCAATCAGCCCCAGCATTTT. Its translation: CASSLVGNQPQHF.

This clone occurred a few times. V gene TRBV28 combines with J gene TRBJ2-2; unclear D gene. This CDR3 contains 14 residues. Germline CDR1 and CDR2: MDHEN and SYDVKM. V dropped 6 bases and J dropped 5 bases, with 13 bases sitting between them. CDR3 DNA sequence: TGTGCCAGCAGGTTCCCCGGACCAACCGGGGAGCTGTTTTTT. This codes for CASRFPGPTGELFF.

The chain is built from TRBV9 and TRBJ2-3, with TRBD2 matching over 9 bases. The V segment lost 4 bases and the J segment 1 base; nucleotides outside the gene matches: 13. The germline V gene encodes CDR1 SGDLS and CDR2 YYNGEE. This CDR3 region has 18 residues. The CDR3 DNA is TGTGCCAGCAGCCCCTTATGGCGGGAGGGCCTGGGCACAGATACGCAGTATTTT. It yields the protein CASSPLWREGLGTDTQYF.

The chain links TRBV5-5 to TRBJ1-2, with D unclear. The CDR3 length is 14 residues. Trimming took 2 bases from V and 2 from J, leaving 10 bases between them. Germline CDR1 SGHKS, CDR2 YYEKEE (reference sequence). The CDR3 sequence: CASSFISVNYGYTF. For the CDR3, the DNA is TGTGCCAGCAGCTTCATTTCAGTGAACTATGGCTACACCTTC.

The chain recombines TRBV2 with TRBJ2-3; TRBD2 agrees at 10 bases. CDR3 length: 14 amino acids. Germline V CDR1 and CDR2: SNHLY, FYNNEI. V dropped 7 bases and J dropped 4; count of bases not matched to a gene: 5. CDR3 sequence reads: CASKEAGGADTQYF. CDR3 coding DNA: TGTGCCAGCAAGGAAGCGGGAGGGGCAGATACGCAGTATTTT.

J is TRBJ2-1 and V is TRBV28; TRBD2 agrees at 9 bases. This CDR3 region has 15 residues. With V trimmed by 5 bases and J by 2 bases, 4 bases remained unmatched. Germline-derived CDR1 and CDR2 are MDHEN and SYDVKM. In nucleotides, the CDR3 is TGTGCCAGCAGTACCCCTAGCGGGACCTACAATGAGCAGTTCTTC. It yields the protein CASSTPSGTYNEQFF.

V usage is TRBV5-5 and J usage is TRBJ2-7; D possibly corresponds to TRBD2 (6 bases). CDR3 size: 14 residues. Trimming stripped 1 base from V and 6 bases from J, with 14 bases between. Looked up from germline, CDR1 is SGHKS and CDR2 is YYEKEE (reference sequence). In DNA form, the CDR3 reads TGTGCCAGCAGCTTGCCCAGCGGGCTCTTCGAGCAGTACTTC. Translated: CASSLPSGLFEQYF.

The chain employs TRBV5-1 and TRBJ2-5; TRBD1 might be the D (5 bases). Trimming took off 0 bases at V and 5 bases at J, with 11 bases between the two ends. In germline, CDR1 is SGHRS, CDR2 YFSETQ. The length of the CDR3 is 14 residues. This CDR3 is CASSLGQTGETQYF. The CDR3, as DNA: TGCGCCAGCAGCTTGGGACAGACCGGCGAGACCCAGTACTTC.

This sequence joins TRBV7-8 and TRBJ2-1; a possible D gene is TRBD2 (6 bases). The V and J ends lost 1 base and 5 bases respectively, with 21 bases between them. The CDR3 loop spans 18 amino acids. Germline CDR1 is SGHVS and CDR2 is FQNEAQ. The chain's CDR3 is CASSLGFNLGGFNNEQFF. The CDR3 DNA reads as TGTGCCAGCAGCTTAGGATTCAATCTGGGGGGATTTAACAATGAGCAGTTCTTC.

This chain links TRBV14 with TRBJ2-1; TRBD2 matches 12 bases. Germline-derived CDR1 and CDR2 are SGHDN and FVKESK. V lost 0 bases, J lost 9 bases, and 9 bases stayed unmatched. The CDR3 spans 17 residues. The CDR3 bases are TGTGCCAGCAGCCAAGATAGGCTAGCGGGAGGGCGGGGTGAGCAGTTCTTC. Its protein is CASSQDRLAGGRGEQFF.

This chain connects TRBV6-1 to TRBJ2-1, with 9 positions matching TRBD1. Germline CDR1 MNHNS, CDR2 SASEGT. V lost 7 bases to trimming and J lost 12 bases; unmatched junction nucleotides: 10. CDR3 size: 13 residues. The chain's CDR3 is CASNRDRDLGQFF. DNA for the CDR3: TGTGCCAGCAACCGGGACAGGGATTTAGGGCAGTTCTTC.

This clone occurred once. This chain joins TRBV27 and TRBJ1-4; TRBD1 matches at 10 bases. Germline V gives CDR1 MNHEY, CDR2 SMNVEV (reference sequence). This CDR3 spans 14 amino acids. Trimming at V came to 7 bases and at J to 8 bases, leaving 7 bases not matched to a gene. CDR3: CASMTGGSGEKLFF. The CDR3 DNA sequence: TGTGCCAGCATGACAGGGGGCTCGGGAGAAAAACTGTTTTTT.

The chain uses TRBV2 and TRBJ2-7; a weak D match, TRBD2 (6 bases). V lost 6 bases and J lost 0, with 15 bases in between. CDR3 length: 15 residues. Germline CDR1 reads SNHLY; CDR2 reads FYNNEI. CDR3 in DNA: TGTGCCAGCAGAGCCTCGGAGGGTAGCTCCTACGAGCAGTACTTC. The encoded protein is CASRASEGSSYEQYF.